The 4 T cell receptor beta chains listed next were all sequenced from one sample in a study of blood T cell repertoires in COVID-19. Here immunoSEQ multiplex PCR was the method, and the copy in TCRdb shows in-frame clones only, minus some. The sample holds approximately 300,000 clones; roughly 87% are singletons and the top ten take roughly 2.3%. Material for sequencing was peripheral blood. These TCRs come from a man between 18 and 29 years old with active or convalescent COVID-19.

V and J are TRBV27 and TRBJ2-2; the match to TRBD2 covers 13 bases. Germline V gene sequence: CDR1 MNHEY, CDR2 SMNVEV (reference sequence). This CDR3 comprises 17 residues. V shed 5 bases and J 6 bases; nucleotides not matched to a gene: 9. This CDR3 is CASSIRLAGGSAGELFF. CDR3 coding DNA: TGTGCCAGCAGTATACGACTAGCGGGAGGATCTGCCGGGGAGCTGTTTTTT.

V and J are TRBV24-1 and TRBJ2-2; 7 bases map to TRBD1. The CDR3 runs 14 residues. The V segment lost 7 bases and the J segment 4 bases; nucleotides outside the gene matches: 5. The V gene's germline CDR1 is KGHDR and CDR2 SFDVKD. The CDR3 is CATSGQEITGELFF. CDR3 coding DNA: TGTGCCACCAGCGGACAGGAGATCACCGGGGAGCTGTTTTTT.

This clone appeared once. The chain employs TRBV18 and TRBJ2-1; 7 positions agree with TRBD2. Unmatched junction bases numbered 11, after V lost 2 bases and J lost 10 bases. There are 15 residues in the CDR3. CDR1 and CDR2 (germline): KGHSH, LQKENI. DNA for the CDR3: TGTGCCAGCTCACCAGACGGGAGGCCCATCGGGGAGCAGTTCTTC. Encoded protein: CASSPDGRPIGEQFF.

This chain uses TRBV4-3 with TRBJ1-3, with 7 bases aligning to TRBD1. V shed 0 bases, J shed 4 bases, and the junction held 9 bases outside the gene matches. Germline loops: CDR1 LGHNA, CDR2 YSLEER. There are 17 residues in the CDR3. The CDR3 is CASSQENDREIGNTIYF. CDR3 bases: TGCGCCAGCAGCCAAGAAAACGACAGGGAAATAGGAAACACCATATATTTT.